A single sample is the source of the 24 T cell receptor beta chains below, sequenced in a study of CD8+ T cells in alopecia areata. RNA extraction was followed by reverse transcription into cDNA, which acted as the sequencing template. The assay was immunoSEQ multiplex PCR, and TCRdb's table has in-frame clones only and misses some. The sample records around 140,000 clones, around 60% being singletons. The starting material was CD4+ T cells sorted from blood, obtained at week 0. These receptor sequences come from a human donor with alopecia areata.

Of note for this clone: The same CDR3 arises from other DNA sequences in this sample as well. The rearrangement uses TRBV9 and TRBJ1-6; D call uncertain. The CDR3 totals 15 residues. Germline CDR1 and CDR2: SGDLS and YYNGEE. V was trimmed by 2 bases and J by 0 bases, leaving 6 bases between them. DNA for the CDR3: TGTGCCAGCAGCGTGGGCAGCTCCTATAATTCACCCCTCCACTTT. Translation gives CASSVGSSYNSPLHF.

The J gene is TRBJ2-5, the V gene TRBV5-1; a possible D gene is TRBD2 (6 bases). The V gene's germline CDR1 is SGHRS and CDR2 YFSETQ. V was shortened by 0 bases and J by 2 bases, with 14 bases between the two germline ends. This CDR3 spans 16 amino acids. The CDR3 DNA follows: TGCGCCAGCAGCTTGGGGGCCACTAGCTTACAAGAGACCCAGTACTTC. Its translation is CASSLGATSLQETQYF.

This clone was observed a handful of times. This rearrangement joins TRBV29-1 to TRBJ1-4; D perhaps matches TRBD1 (5 bases). The CDR3 is 15 residues long. The germline V gene has CDR1 SQVTM and CDR2 ANQGSEA. Deletions cut 7 bases from V and 0 bases from J, with 15 bases between. CDR3 sequence: CSARDGSSTNEKLFF. The CDR3 DNA follows: TGCAGCGCCCGGGACGGATCCTCAACTAATGAAAAACTGTTTTTT. The full variable domain, completed using reference TRBV29-1 and TRBJ1-4, is SAVISQKPSRDICQRGTSLTIQCQVDSQVTMMFWYRQQPGQSLTLIATANQGSEATYESGFVIDKFPISRPNLTFSTLTVSNMSPEDSSIYLCSARDGSSTNEKLFFGSGTQLSVL.

V is TRBV9 and J is TRBJ2-5, with 10 bases identical to TRBD2. The CDR3 consists of 15 residues. Germline V gene sequence: CDR1 SGDLS, CDR2 YYNGEE. The V segment lost 1 base and the J segment 8 bases; nucleotides outside the gene matches: 8. Here the CDR3 DNA reads TGTGCCAGCAGCGTAAGGGCGAGCGGGGGGGCAACCCAGTACTTC. Translation gives CASSVRASGGATQYF.

The chain employs TRBV25-1 and TRBJ2-7; 7 bases are a match to TRBD2. J gave up 2 bases and V 7 bases, and 8 bases lay outside the gene matches. The CDR3 runs to 14 residues. Germline V gene lookup returns CDR1 MGHDK and CDR2 SYGVNS. This CDR3 reads CASTHSGLTYEQYF. Here the CDR3 DNA reads TGTGCCAGCACCCATTCGGGACTAACCTACGAGCAGTACTTC.

This clone came up a few times. The same CDR3 can be traced to other DNA sequences in this sample. The V gene is TRBV30, the J gene TRBJ2-1; no reliable D call. V was pared by 2 bases and J by 6 bases, with 2 bases between. This CDR3 contains 10 residues. Germline-derived CDR1 and CDR2 are GTSNPN and SVGIG (reference sequence). The CDR3 reads CAWSRNEQFF. The DNA for the CDR3 is TGTGCCTGGAGTCGCAATGAGCAGTTCTTC.

The chain joins TRBV30 to TRBJ1-6, with D tentatively TRBD1 (6 bases). V was shortened by 2 bases and J by 4 bases, with 9 bases between the two germline ends. The germline gives CDR1 GTSNPN, CDR2 SVGIG (reference sequence). The CDR3 totals 14 residues. CDR3 amino acids: CAWSLRGYNSPLHF. Written as DNA, the CDR3 is TGTGCCTGGAGTTTAAGGGGGTATAATTCACCCCTCCACTTT.

The sample holds a few counts of this clone. V usage is TRBV29-1 and J usage is TRBJ1-2; TRBD1 agrees at 12 bases. Germline V gives CDR1 SQVTM, CDR2 ANQGSEA. This CDR3 has 14 residues. Trimming removed 7 bases from V and 7 bases from J; junction bases left unmatched: 10. DNA for the CDR3: TGCAGCGCGGGACACGGGACAGGGGGCTTTGGCTACACCTTC. Amino acid sequence: CSAGHGTGGFGYTF.

This clone was seen a handful of times. This rearrangement joins TRBV29-1 to TRBJ2-3; possibly TRBD1 for D (6 bases). The CDR3 spans 14 residues. Germline CDR1 and CDR2: SQVTM and ANQGSEA. V lost 3 bases and J 5 bases, leaving 15 bases between the germline ends. The chain's CDR3 is CSVDTSGAGDTQYF. The CDR3 region has the DNA TGCAGCGTTGATACTTCAGGGGCAGGAGATACGCAGTATTTT.

The gene calls are TRBV30 and TRBJ2-5; TRBD1 agrees at 8 bases. There are 15 residues in the CDR3. Unmatched junction bases numbered 11, after V lost 3 bases and J lost 5 bases. Germline CDR1 GTSNPN, CDR2 SVGIG (reference sequence). As DNA, the CDR3 is TGTGCCTGGAGCTCTCTGACAGGGGCTAGGGAGACCCAGTACTTC. It specifies CAWSSLTGARETQYF.

This chain connects TRBV11-2 to TRBJ1-2; no clear D. Trimming removed 5 bases from V and 2 bases from J, with 9 bases in between. The CDR3 is 13 residues long. Per the germline V gene, CDR1 is SGHAT and CDR2 is FQNNGV. CDR3 sequence: CASSPGYNYGYTF. DNA for the CDR3: TGTGCCAGCAGCCCGGGGTACAACTATGGCTACACCTTC.

The chain has TRBV29-1 and TRBJ1-2; D might be TRBD1 (5 bases). The CDR3 length is 13 residues. Trimming pared 7 bases from V and 8 bases from J, leaving 20 bases between. CDR1 and CDR2 (germline): SQVTM, ANQGSEA. CDR3 in DNA: TGCAGCGCCCGAAGTGGGGACGCTAACGGCTACACCTTC. Its translation: CSARSGDANGYTF.

This clone was counted once. The chain links TRBV11-2 to TRBJ2-5; 7 bases map to TRBD2. The CDR3 loop spans 13 amino acids. Trimming took 4 bases from V and 5 from J; bases not matched to a gene: 4. The germline CDR1 and CDR2 sequences are SGHAT and FQNNGV. CDR3 sequence reads: CASSSLAWETQYF. DNA for the CDR3: TGTGCCAGCAGCTCACTAGCGTGGGAGACCCAGTACTTC.

At least ten counts were recorded for this clone. The genes are TRBV7-2 and TRBJ2-5; D may be TRBD1 (6 bases). Trimming removed 5 bases from V and 7 bases from J, with 17 bases in between. The CDR3 contains 14 residues. CDR1 and CDR2 from the germline V gene are SGHTA and FQGNSA. The CDR3 coding sequence is TGTGCCAGCAGCCTCCCAGGGGATCGAGGGACCCAGTACTTC. The encoded protein is CASSLPGDRGTQYF.

The chain carries TRBV5-1 and TRBJ1-1; 7 bases line up with TRBD1. J lost 0 bases, V lost 4 bases, and 6 bases had no gene match. CDR3 length equals 15 residues. Germline values: CDR1 SGHRS, CDR2 YFSETQ. CDR3 in amino acids: CASSPGQSMNTEAFF. The CDR3 coding sequence is TGCGCCAGCAGCCCGGGACAGAGCATGAACACTGAAGCTTTCTTT.

In its sample, this clone was seen once. This chain connects TRBV7-9 to TRBJ2-1; D is possibly TRBD2 (6 bases). V dropped 3 bases and J dropped 5 bases, with 11 bases sitting between them. Germline V lookup: CDR1 SEHNR, CDR2 FQNEAQ (reference sequence). The CDR3 has 14 residues. The DNA for the CDR3 is TGTGCCAGCAGCTTGGAACTAGCTCACAATGAGCAGTTCTTC. Amino acid sequence: CASSLELAHNEQFF.

The chain couples TRBV5-1 to TRBJ1-6, with TRBD1 matching over 9 bases. Germline assignment: CDR1 SGHRS and CDR2 YFSETQ. The V gene end was trimmed by 3 bases and the J gene end by 9 bases; junction bases not matched to a gene: 4. The CDR3 length is 14 residues. The CDR3: CASSSDRGGSPLHF. DNA for the CDR3: TGCGCCAGCAGCTCCGACAGGGGGGGTTCACCCCTCCACTTT.

V and J are TRBV30 and TRBJ2-2; 8 nucleotides line up with TRBD2. Germline V gene sequence: CDR1 GTSNPN, CDR2 SVGIG (reference sequence). Trimming took 3 bases from V and 2 from J; bases not matched to a gene: 2. The CDR3 contains 14 residues. The CDR3 sequence: CAWSRTSNTGELFF. The CDR3 DNA follows: TGTGCCTGGAGCAGGACTAGCAACACCGGGGAGCTGTTTTTT. The full variable domain, completed using reference TRBV30 and TRBJ2-2, is SQTIHQWPATLVQPVGSPLSLECTVEGTSNPNLYWYRQAAGRGLQLLFYSVGIGQISSEVPQNLSASRPQDRQFILSSKKLLLSDSGFYLCAWSRTSNTGELFFGEGSRLTVL.

The chain recombines TRBV7-2 with TRBJ1-5; possible D gene TRBD1, 6 bases. The germline gives CDR1 SGHTA, CDR2 FQGNSA. This CDR3 is 16 amino acids long. The ends were cut back, 2 bases at V and 0 bases at J, with 11 bases in the middle. The CDR3 DNA sequence: TGTGCCAGCAGCTTACGTCCAGGGGATAGCAATCAGCCCCAGCATTTT. Translated: CASSLRPGDSNQPQHF.

The rearrangement uses TRBV5-1 and TRBJ2-3; a possible D gene is TRBD2 (6 bases). CDR3 length equals 16 residues. V shed 4 bases and J shed 2 bases, with 17 bases lying between them. The germline V gene encodes CDR1 SGHRS and CDR2 YFSETQ. The CDR3 spells CASSPKAREVTDTQYF. The CDR3 DNA reads TGCGCCAGCAGCCCCAAGGCGAGGGAGGTCACAGATACGCAGTATTTT.

The gene calls are TRBV25-1 and TRBJ2-1; D may correspond to TRBD1 or TRBD2 (5 bases each). Trimming left V 8 bases short and J 5 bases short, with 16 bases between. The CDR3 has 14 residues. The germline CDR1 and CDR2 sequences are MGHDK and SYGVNS. CDR3 sequence reads: CASAGTDFNNEQFF. Written as DNA, the CDR3 is TGTGCCAGCGCAGGGACGGACTTTAACAATGAGCAGTTCTTC.

The chain employs TRBV5-6 and TRBJ2-7, with a weak D call TRBD2 (5 bases). Germline V CDR1 and CDR2: SGHDT, YYEEEE. Trimming took 1 base from V and 4 from J, leaving 9 bases between them. This CDR3 has 13 residues. The CDR3 region has the DNA TGTGCCAGCAGCTTGAGACGGGGATACGAGCAGTACTTC. Its protein is CASSLRRGYEQYF.

This chain links TRBV30 with TRBJ2-1; 7 bases are a match to TRBD2. This CDR3 spans 13 amino acids. Germline CDR1 reads GTSNPN; CDR2 reads SVGIG (reference sequence). Unmatched junction bases numbered 5, after V lost 4 bases and J lost 5 bases. The CDR3 spells CAWNPAGNNEQFF. The CDR3 DNA is TGTGCCTGGAACCCAGCGGGAAACAATGAGCAGTTCTTC.

This chain uses TRBV19 with TRBJ1-1; 9 bases are a match to TRBD1. CDR3 length: 17 amino acids. V lost 5 bases, J lost 1 base, and 11 bases stayed unmatched. CDR1 LNHDA and CDR2 SQIVND come from the germline V gene (reference sequence). CDR3 DNA sequence: TGTGCCAGTAGTCCCCCGGGACAGGGCAGAAGGAACACTGAAGCTTTCTTT. As protein: CASSPPGQGRRNTEAFF.